This TCR beta chain was captured in a study of CD8 T cells in ankylosing spondylitis. General study results and limits: From matched ankylosing spondylitis synovial fluid, disease-linked clones were reportedly recovered at significantly enriched levels. Earlier authors reported some of these motif variants in reactive arthritis synovial fluid and blood. For ankylosing spondylitis blood, a TCR beta motif of eight or nine highly homologous variants appeared characteristic. Disease-linked clones had a CD8+ phenotype and relatively low frequency in peripheral blood.

The CDR3 contains 13 residues. With 4 bases removed from V and 7 bases from J, the gap between germline ends came to 10 bases. Germline CDR1 reads LNHNV; CDR2 reads YYDKDF (reference sequence). For this clonotype: Its antigen is undetermined.

By quantitative 5'-RACE with molecular barcodes, the TCR beta libraries were made. TCRdb fed the 5' RACE reads into MiXCR, producing one record per CDR3 protein. The table lists 400,000 or so distinct CDR3 sequences, around 26% of them singletons, with 0.89% in the top ten. The chain recombines TRBV15 with TRBJ2-2; a possible D gene is TRBD2 (6 bases). The specimen was blood, either unsorted or a sorted T cell fraction (not recorded which). The clonotype comes from a male donor with ankylosing spondylitis. CDR3: CATSTGTGGELFF. The CDR3 DNA follows: TGTGCCACCAGCACCGGGACTGGCGGGGAGCTGTTTTTT.